The present T cell receptor beta chain was sequenced within a study of cytomegalovirus exposure and HLA in healthy donors. Concerning this clone itself: Its antigen is still unknown.

The CDR3 is made up of 15 amino acids. V lost 2 bases, J lost 2 bases, and 6 bases stayed unmatched. Germline V CDR1 and CDR2: SGDLS, YYNGEE. PCR used 60 Vbeta primers and 13 Jbeta primers. The protocol was immunoSEQ multiplex PCR, while the TCRdb copy is restricted to in-frame clones and leaves out a portion. Found here are some 100,000 clones, approximately 72% of them singletons; the top ten hold 2.5% to 3%. General study points: As was reported, the HLA-A and HLA-B alleles of most subjects were accurately predicted from TCR beta sequences. Three chains tied to CMV proved CMV antigen-specific in vitro. The study dropped some indistinguishable V segments, TRBV6-2 and TRBV6-3 among them. The authors judged a highly shared variant cluster likely a sequencing artifact.

The gene calls are TRBV9 and TRBJ1-1, with TRBD1 matching 7 bases. The clonotype originates from a female donor in good health and CMV-seropositive. Material for sequencing was PBMCs. The CDR3 nucleotides are TGTGCCAGCAGCGTTACAGGGGCGCGCAACACTGAAGCTTTCTTT. Its protein is CASSVTGARNTEAFF.